Presented here are 29 T cell receptor beta chains from one specimen sequenced in a study of cytomegalovirus exposure and HLA in healthy donors. Use of 60 Vbeta and 13 Jbeta primers characterized the PCR. TCRdb's copy holds only in-frame clones and misses some; the assay was immunoSEQ multiplex PCR. The repertoire table contains 100,000 to 150,000 clones. The sequencing sample was made of PBMCs. Receptors were obtained from a woman aged 40 to 50 in good health and CMV-seronegative.

The chain has TRBV2 and TRBJ2-7; TRBD2 is a possible D gene (5 bases). The germline V and J ends were trimmed by 3 bases and 7 bases, with 16 bases remaining between them. Germline CDR1 and CDR2: SNHLY and FYNNEI. The CDR3 totals 14 residues. The CDR3 protein is CASSDLDLGGEQYF. The CDR3 coding sequence is TGTGCCAGCAGTGACTTGGACTTGGGTGGGGAGCAGTACTTC. The complete variable domain, with remaining parts taken from reference TRBV2 and TRBJ2-7, reads EPEVTQTPSHQVTQMGQEVILRCVPISNHLYFYWYRQILGQKVEFLVSFYNNEISEKSEIFDDQFSVERPDGSNFTLKIRSTKLEDSAMYFCASSDLDLGGEQYFGPGTRLTVT.

This chain joins TRBV7-3 and TRBJ1-2; tentative D call: TRBD1 (5 bases). Germline CDR1 and CDR2: SGHTA and FQGTGA. The V end lost 4 bases, the J end lost 4 bases, and 10 bases lay between the germline ends. The CDR3 is made up of 13 amino acids. Here the CDR3 DNA reads TGTGCCAGCAGCTCTACAGGTAGCTATGGCTACACCTTC. Protein: CASSSTGSYGYTF.

This chain uses TRBV7-2 with TRBJ1-2, with TRBD1 matching 7 bases. J gave up 0 bases and V 5 bases, and 6 bases lay outside the gene matches. Germline V lookup: CDR1 SGHTA, CDR2 FQGNSA. CDR3 length equals 15 residues. As DNA, the CDR3 is TGTGCCAGCAGCCACCGGACAGGAGCTAACTATGGCTACACCTTC. Translated, it gives CASSHRTGANYGYTF.

CDR3 amino acids: CASSVWLRGLTDTQYF. The CDR3 DNA sequence: TGTGCCAGCAGCGTATGGTTAAGGGGGCTAACAGATACGCAGTATTTT. The genes are TRBV9 and TRBJ2-3, with 7 bases that match TRBD1. Losses at the gene ends were 1 base for V and 3 bases for J; bases not matched to a gene: 8. CDR1 is SGDLS and CDR2 is YYNGEE in the germline V gene. The CDR3 is 16 amino acids.

DNA for the CDR3: TGTGCCAGCTCACCAGAACAGCTCAACCCTTATAGCAATCAGCCCCAGCATTTT. It is translated as CASSPEQLNPYSNQPQHF. The chain employs TRBV18 and TRBJ1-5; D remains ambiguous. This CDR3 spans 18 amino acids. Trimming cost V 2 bases and J 0 bases, with 17 bases left between them. Germline V gives CDR1 KGHSH, CDR2 LQKENI. Full variable domain (remainder filled in from reference TRBV18 and TRBJ1-5): NAGVMQNPRHLVRRRGQEARLRCSPMKGHSHVYWYRQLPEEGLKFMVYLQKENIIDESGMPKERFSAEFPKEGPSILRIQQVVRGDSAAYFCASSPEQLNPYSNQPQHFGDGTRLSIL.

V usage is TRBV18 and J usage is TRBJ1-1; perhaps TRBD1 as D (6 bases). CDR1 is KGHSH, CDR2 LQKENI, per germline. The CDR3 has 15 residues. Trimming took 8 bases from V and 1 from J, leaving 17 bases between them. In DNA, the CDR3 is TGTGCCAGCACAGAATCGGGACATCAGAACACTGAAGCTTTCTTT. The encoded protein is CASTESGHQNTEAFF. Using reference TRBV18 and TRBJ1-1 for the parts outside the CDR3, the full variable domain is NAGVMQNPRHLVRRRGQEARLRCSPMKGHSHVYWYRQLPEEGLKFMVYLQKENIIDESGMPKERFSAEFPKEGPSILRIQQVVRGDSAAYFCASTESGHQNTEAFFGQGTRLTVV.

This rearrangement joins TRBV10-3 to TRBJ2-1, with D possibly being TRBD1 (5 bases). V was pared by 6 bases and J by 6 bases, with 6 bases between. The CDR3 is 11 residues long. From germline, CDR1 is ENHRY and CDR2 SYGVKD. The CDR3 spells CAIRDSNEQFF. In DNA, the CDR3 is TGTGCCATCAGAGACAGCAATGAGCAGTTCTTC.

This chain links TRBV28 with TRBJ1-6; 7 bases fit TRBD1. CDR1 is MDHEN and CDR2 is SYDVKM in the germline V gene. J was trimmed by 5 bases and V by 4 bases; bases with no gene match: 2. The CDR3 runs 14 residues. CDR3 protein: CASSYGTDNSPLHF. Here the CDR3 DNA reads TGTGCCAGCAGTTACGGGACAGATAATTCACCCCTCCACTTT.

The rearrangement links TRBV19 to TRBJ1-1, with 9 nucleotides matching TRBD1. V lost 1 base and J lost 4; bases outside the gene matches: 4. Germline loops: CDR1 LNHDA, CDR2 SQIVND (reference sequence). CDR3 length equals 15 residues. CDR3 region: CASSIGDRAPTEAFF. The CDR3 nucleotides read TGTGCCAGTAGTATAGGGGACAGGGCACCCACTGAAGCTTTCTTT. Complete variable domain (other parts from reference TRBV19 and TRBJ1-1): DGGITQSPKYLFRKEGQNVTLSCEQNLNHDAMYWYRQDPGQGLRLIYYSQIVNDFQKGDIAEGYSVSREKKESFPLTVTSAQKNPTAFYLCASSIGDRAPTEAFFGQGTRLTVV.

The gene calls are TRBV28 and TRBJ2-5; the D gene is possibly TRBD2 (5 bases). CDR1 is MDHEN, CDR2 SYDVKM, per germline. Trimming shortened V by 6 bases and J by 5 bases, and 13 bases separated the two germline ends. CDR3 length: 13 amino acids. In nucleotides, the CDR3 is TGTGCCAGCAGGTCAACGGGATACGAGACCCAGTACTTC. Protein sequence: CASRSTGYETQYF.

This chain uses TRBV6-5 with TRBJ2-4; D gene unclear. The CDR3 sequence is 13 residues long. Looked up from germline, CDR1 is MNHEY and CDR2 is SVGAGI. The ends were cut back, 6 bases at V and 5 bases at J, with 11 bases in the middle. The CDR3: CASRRVHQNIQYF. The CDR3 DNA reads as TGTGCCAGCAGACGGGTTCACCAAAACATTCAGTACTTC.

V is TRBV7-2 and J is TRBJ1-2; D not resolved. CDR1 and CDR2 from the germline V gene are SGHTA and FQGNSA. V was shortened by 5 bases and J by 1 base, with 23 bases between the two germline ends. This CDR3 is built from 18 residues. The chain's CDR3 is CASSALDRLRNLNYGYTF. CDR3 coding DNA: TGTGCCAGCAGCGCCCTCGACCGATTGAGGAACCTTAACTATGGCTACACCTTC.

The V call is TRBV7-2, the J call TRBJ2-5, with TRBD1 as a possible D gene (5 bases). The germline V gene encodes CDR1 SGHTA and CDR2 FQGNSA. This CDR3 has 14 amino acids. The V and J ends lost 4 bases and 3 bases respectively, with 12 bases between them. The CDR3 DNA reads as TGTGCCAGCAGCTCCCAGGGTGGGGAAGAGACCCAGTACTTC. Translation: CASSSQGGEETQYF. The variable domain in full, with the rest retrieved from reference TRBV7-2 and TRBJ2-5, is GAGVSQSPSNKVTEKGKDVELRCDPISGHTALYWYRQSLGQGLEFLIYFQGNSAPDKSGLPSDRFSAERTGGSVSTLTIQRTQQEDSAVYLCASSSQGGEETQYFGPGTRLLVL.

The V and J genes are TRBV5-8 and TRBJ1-2; 8 nucleotides agree with TRBD1. J lost 2 bases, V lost 1 base, and 10 bases had no gene match. CDR3 length: 17 amino acids. Germline V lookup: CDR1 SGHTS, CDR2 YDEGEE. CDR3 protein: CASSLPLEGQDNYGYTF. The DNA for the CDR3 is TGTGCCAGCAGCTTGCCTCTGGAGGGACAGGACAACTATGGCTACACCTTC.

The genes are TRBV5-8 and TRBJ1-1; D remains unclear. In germline, CDR1 is SGHTS, CDR2 YDEGEE. The CDR3 runs to 15 residues. Trimming took off 0 bases at V and 1 base at J, with 10 bases between the two ends. CDR3 sequence (DNA): TGTGCCAGCAGCTTGGGGTTCTACAGGAACACTGAAGCTTTCTTT. Protein product: CASSLGFYRNTEAFF.

The V call is TRBV6-6, the J call TRBJ1-1, with 7 bases fitting TRBD1. Germline loops: CDR1 MNHNY, CDR2 SVGAGI (reference sequence). This CDR3 spans 15 amino acids. J gave up 0 bases and V 4 bases, and 5 bases lay outside the gene matches. The CDR3 here is CASSSDRPLNTEAFF. CDR3 DNA sequence: TGTGCCAGCAGTTCGGACAGGCCGTTGAACACTGAAGCTTTCTTT.

CDR3 DNA: TGTGCCAGCAGTGACCTTAGGAACACTGAAGCTTTCTTT. Amino acid sequence: CASSDLRNTEAFF. The genes are TRBV6-1 and TRBJ1-1; D unclear. V was trimmed by 3 bases and J by 1 base, leaving 6 bases between them. This CDR3 is 13 amino acids long. Germline CDR1 and CDR2: MNHNS and SASEGT.

The chain couples TRBV5-6 to TRBJ1-2, with unresolved D. The CDR3 spans 13 residues. Germline CDR1 is SGHDT and CDR2 is YYEEEE. Trimming pared 0 bases from V and 9 bases from J, leaving 12 bases between. The CDR3 here is CASSLGMTPRYTF. The CDR3 DNA sequence: TGTGCCAGCAGCTTGGGTATGACTCCGCGCTACACCTTC.

With regard to this clone: The same CDR3 is also encoded by other DNA sequences in this sample. V and J are TRBV4-3 and TRBJ2-4; 9 bases map to TRBD1. The trim removed 3 bases at V and 1 base at J, leaving 10 bases unmatched. Germline lookup yields CDR1 LGHNA and CDR2 YSLEER. This CDR3 comprises 18 residues. The CDR3 nucleotides read TGCGCCAGCAGCCAGGGTCGCCGGGACAGGGCGGCCAAAAACATTCAGTACTTC. It codes for CASSQGRRDRAAKNIQYF.

CDR3 nucleotide sequence: TGTGCCAGCTCACCTTTTGGACAGGTTGCGCCCGGGGAGCTGTTTTTT. Translating it yields CASSPFGQVAPGELFF. J is TRBJ2-2 and V is TRBV18, with TRBD1 identical over 7 bases. With 3 bases clipped from V and 6 bases from J, the junction kept 10 bases outside the gene matches. This CDR3 is 16 amino acids long. Germline V gene sequence: CDR1 KGHSH, CDR2 LQKENI. The full variable domain, in which reference TRBV18 and TRBJ2-2 provide the parts outside the CDR3, is NAGVMQNPRHLVRRRGQEARLRCSPMKGHSHVYWYRQLPEEGLKFMVYLQKENIIDESGMPKERFSAEFPKEGPSILRIQQVVRGDSAAYFCASSPFGQVAPGELFFGEGSRLTVL.

The CDR3 loop reads CASSLASRGGRGYTF. The CDR3 bases are TGTGCCAGCAGCTTGGCATCCCGGGGGGGTAGAGGCTACACCTTC. The rearrangement uses TRBV5-5 and TRBJ1-2; TRBD1 is a possible D gene (5 bases). The V and J ends lost 0 bases and 8 bases respectively, with 17 bases between them. The CDR3 is 15 amino acids. Germline lookup yields CDR1 SGHKS and CDR2 YYEKEE (reference sequence).

This chain joins TRBV6-6 and TRBJ2-5; no clear D. Matching the DNA end better, TRBJ2-7 makes the J call doubtful. Germline CDR1 and CDR2: MNHNY and SVGAGI (reference sequence). The CDR3 is made up of 14 amino acids. CDR3 region: CASSPWTDSYEQYF. DNA of the CDR3: TGTGCCAGCAGTCCGTGGACGGACTCCTACGAGCAGTACTTC.

The rearrangement uses TRBV5-1 and TRBJ1-2, with 8 bases identical to TRBD1. CDR3 length equals 13 residues. The germline gives CDR1 SGHRS, CDR2 YFSETQ. V gave up 0 bases and J gave up 8 bases; unmatched junction bases: 3. DNA of the CDR3: TGCGCCAGCAGCTTGGGCAGGGGGCAGGGCTACACCTTC. It yields the protein CASSLGRGQGYTF.

The chain is built from TRBV5-4 and TRBJ1-2, with D unresolved. This CDR3 is built from 13 residues. The V end lost 2 bases, the J end lost 4 bases, and 9 bases lay between the germline ends. The germline V gene has CDR1 SGHNT and CDR2 YYREEE (reference sequence). The CDR3 DNA reads as TGTGCCAGCAGCTTAGTACAGAGCTATGGCTACACCTTC. Amino acids: CASSLVQSYGYTF. Filled out from reference TRBV5-4 and TRBJ1-2, the complete variable domain reads ETGVTQSPTHLIKTRGQQVTLRCSSQSGHNTVSWYQQALGQGPQFIFQYYREEENGRGNFPPRFSGLQFPNYSSELNVNALELDDSALYLCASSLVQSYGYTFGSGTRLTVV.

The chain recombines TRBV27 with TRBJ1-1; D is perhaps TRBD1 (5 bases). Trimming stripped 6 bases from V and 5 bases from J, with 16 bases between. The germline V gene encodes CDR1 MNHEY and CDR2 SMNVEV (reference sequence). CDR3 size: 14 residues. CDR3 protein: CASSLRHRGTEAFF. DNA of the CDR3: TGTGCCAGCAGCCTCCGACACCGGGGGACTGAAGCTTTCTTT.

This sequence joins TRBV11-2 and TRBJ1-3, with 7 bases fitting TRBD1. With 3 bases clipped from V and 0 bases from J, the junction kept 2 bases outside the gene matches. The length of the CDR3 is 15 residues. In germline, CDR1 is SGHAT, CDR2 FQNNGV. This chain's CDR3 is CASSFGQASGNTIYF. CDR3 DNA: TGTGCCAGCAGCTTCGGACAGGCCTCTGGAAACACCATATATTTT.

V usage is TRBV2 and J usage is TRBJ1-2; D perhaps matches TRBD1 (5 bases). Germline V gives CDR1 SNHLY, CDR2 FYNNEI. The CDR3 contains 13 residues. Trimming cost V 4 bases and J 8 bases, with 14 bases left between them. The CDR3 DNA reads TGTGCCAGCAGTGCGATTGGGGCTAGGGGCTACACCTTC. Translated, it gives CASSAIGARGYTF.

The genes are TRBV11-2 and TRBJ1-6; D is uncertain. This CDR3 is built from 13 residues. Germline CDR1 reads SGHAT; CDR2 reads FQNNGV. V was trimmed by 3 bases and J by 6 bases, leaving 6 bases between them. The CDR3 reads CASSLSGNSPLHF. The DNA for the CDR3 is TGTGCCAGCAGCTTGAGTGGTAATTCACCCCTCCACTTT. The full variable domain, with the rest looked up from reference TRBV11-2 and TRBJ1-6, is EAGVAQSPRYKIIEKRQSVAFWCNPISGHATLYWYQQILGQGPKLLIQFQNNGVVDDSQLPKDRFSAERLKGVDSTLKIQPAKLEDSAVYLCASSLSGNSPLHFGNGTRLTVT.

The chain combines TRBV19 with TRBJ2-6, with D tentatively TRBD1 (5 bases). Germline CDR1 reads LNHDA; CDR2 reads SQIVND (reference sequence). Trimming pared 5 bases from V and 2 bases from J, leaving 22 bases between. This CDR3 is 19 amino acids long. Here the CDR3 DNA reads TGTGCCAGTAGTGTCCGATCTTCGACAGCTACGGCTGGGGCCAACGTCCTGACTTTC. It specifies CASSVRSSTATAGANVLTF.